This TCR beta chain was found in a study of T-cell reconstitution after alpha-beta-depleted transplantation in children. This clonotype was counted a few times. V was trimmed by 1 base and J by 0 bases, leaving 7 bases between them. Germline V gene data show CDR1 as SGHRS and CDR2 as YFSETQ. The CDR3 has 14 residues. It was with unique molecular identifiers that the TCRbeta library was prepared. One entry per CDR3 protein, called by TCRdb with MiXCR from the PCR reads. Found here are 700,000 or so distinct CDR3 sequences, around 12% of them singletons; the top ten hold roughly 0.84%. V usage is TRBV5-1 and J usage is TRBJ1-1; D not certain. This clonotype was sampled from a girl aged 2-10 years with congenital amegakaryocytic thrombocytopenia, due to receive a stem cell transplant. The input for sequencing was PBMCs, taken before TCRalphabeta/CD19-depleted stem cell transplant. For the CDR3, the DNA is TGCGCCAGCAGCTTGCAGGCTATGAACACTGAAGCTTTCTTT. Translating gives CASSLQAMNTEAFF.